Shown below are 18 T cell receptor beta chains from a single sample sequenced in a study of Graves' ophthalmopathy and Graves' hyperthyroidism. RNA transcripts were the source from which TCR beta CDR3 regions were amplified. First-round RT-PCR relied on HTBI primers, and a second-round multiplex PCR came next. Each CDR3 protein gets one entry after TCRdb re-called the multiplex PCR reads with MiXCR. Of about 480,000 distinct CDR3 sequences listed, roughly an eighth are singletons. The sequenced material came from blood. All receptors derive from a woman aged 30 to 39 with Graves' ophthalmopathy.

This clonotype was seen ten or more times. This chain joins TRBV28 and TRBJ1-2, with D uncertain. V lost 10 bases to trimming and J lost 9 bases, with 15 bases between them. The CDR3 loop spans 11 amino acids. Germline lookup yields CDR1 MDHEN and CDR2 SYDVKM. The CDR3 loop is CATLGSASYTF. The CDR3 bases are TGTGCCACTTTAGGGTCAGCTAGCTACACCTTC.

This clonotype was seen only once. The CDR3 region is CASSSRDRETIGYTF. The CDR3 nucleotides are TGTGCCAGCAGTTCACGGGACAGGGAGACTATTGGCTACACCTTC. V usage is TRBV28 and J usage is TRBJ1-2; TRBD1 aligns across 9 bases. The germline CDR1 and CDR2 sequences are MDHEN and SYDVKM. The CDR3 is 15 residues long. J gave up 7 bases and V 4 bases, and 10 bases lay outside the gene matches.

In its sample, this clonotype was seen a few times. This rearrangement joins TRBV6-1 to TRBJ1-2; no definite D call. Germline CDR1 MNHNS, CDR2 SASEGT. The CDR3 covers 14 residues. Trimming pared 7 bases from V and 5 bases from J, leaving 17 bases between. The CDR3 DNA reads as TGTGCCAGCAAGCTGAGCGGCAGGTCTTATGGCTACACCTTC. Its protein product is CASKLSGRSYGYTF.

There are many counts of this clonotype. A much larger clone lies one base from this, so it may be a read error. This rearrangement joins TRBV7-8 to TRBJ2-7; no clear D gene. Germline V CDR1 and CDR2: SGHVS, FQNEAQ. With 2 bases removed from V and 2 bases from J, the gap between germline ends came to 4 bases. The CDR3 runs to 12 residues. For the CDR3, the DNA is TGTGCCAGCAGCTTACATACCTACGAGCAGTACTTC. This translates into CASSLHTYEQYF.

Many counts were recorded for this clonotype. The J gene is TRBJ1-1, the V gene TRBV19; D is undetermined. V was cut by 5 bases and J by 8 bases, with 15 bases left in between. The CDR3 contains 13 residues. Germline-derived CDR1 and CDR2 are LNHDA and SQIVND (reference sequence). In DNA form, the CDR3 reads TGTGCCAGTAGTCGGAAGGGCGGTGGGGAAGCTTTCTTT. Amino acids: CASSRKGGGEAFF.

This clonotype was counted at least ten times. The chain is built from TRBV12-3 or TRBV12-4 and TRBJ1-1; TRBD1 agrees at 8 bases. Unmatched junction bases numbered 10, after V lost 7 bases and J lost 6 bases. CDR3 length: 14 residues. CDR3: CASTLTGVSAEAFF. CDR3 bases: TGTGCCAGCACCCTGACAGGGGTTAGCGCTGAAGCTTTCTTT.

This clonotype was counted at least ten times. This chain uses TRBV10-3 with TRBJ2-5, with a possible D match to TRBD1 (5 bases). The CDR3 spans 15 residues. The V and J ends lost 0 bases and 5 bases respectively, with 13 bases between them. Germline V lookup: CDR1 ENHRY, CDR2 SYGVKD. CDR3 region: CAISESFTRAETQYF. CDR3 bases: TGTGCCATCAGTGAGTCGTTTACCAGGGCTGAGACCCAGTACTTC.

This clonotype has a count of ten or more. The V and J genes are TRBV10-1 and TRBJ2-6, with no clear D. Trimming took 2 bases from V and 7 from J, leaving 9 bases between them. Germline V lookup: CDR1 WNHNN, CDR2 SYGVQD (reference sequence). This CDR3 contains 14 residues. The CDR3 protein is CASSEMRDANVLTF. As DNA, the CDR3 is TGCGCCAGCAGTGAGATGCGAGACGCCAACGTCCTGACTTTC.

The sample holds one count of this clonotype. The rearrangement uses TRBV6-1 and TRBJ2-7, with D perhaps being TRBD1 or TRBD2 (5 bases each). Germline V gene data show CDR1 as MNHNS and CDR2 as SASEGT. The V end lost 6 bases, the J end lost 1 base, and 16 bases lay between the germline ends. The CDR3 has 15 residues. DNA for the CDR3: TGTGCCAGCAGCCCCGGTCCGGGACGGTCCTACGAGCAGTACTTC. This sequence encodes CASSPGPGRSYEQYF.

This clonotype has only a few counts. The V gene is TRBV7-2, the J gene TRBJ2-7; 11 nucleotides align to TRBD1. J gave up 5 bases and V 5 bases, and 8 bases lay outside the gene matches. Germline-derived CDR1 and CDR2 are SGHTA and FQGNSA. The CDR3 covers 15 residues. CDR3 amino acids: CASSTLGTGGDEQYF. DNA of the CDR3: TGTGCCAGCAGCACCCTCGGGACAGGGGGGGACGAGCAGTACTTC.

This clonotype was detected ten times or more. The rearrangement uses TRBV6-5 and TRBJ1-1, with D possibly being TRBD1 (5 bases). The length of the CDR3 is 14 residues. CDR1 MNHEY and CDR2 SVGAGI come from the germline V gene. V was clipped by 2 bases and J by 6 bases, with 13 bases between them. The CDR3 loop is CASSYKGVWPEAFF. The CDR3 nucleotides are TGTGCCAGCAGTTACAAAGGGGTATGGCCTGAAGCTTTCTTT.

This clonotype was detected many times. The genes are TRBV6-5 and TRBJ1-6; D not certain. Germline values: CDR1 MNHEY, CDR2 SVGAGI. The CDR3 consists of 13 residues. The V end lost 1 base, the J end lost 7 bases, and 5 bases lay between the germline ends. DNA of the CDR3: TGTGCCAGCAGTTACTTCGGGAATTCACCCCTCCACTTT. It specifies CASSYFGNSPLHF.

The rearrangement joins TRBV28 to TRBJ2-7; the D gene is possibly TRBD1 (5 bases). CDR1 is MDHEN, CDR2 SYDVKM, per germline. This CDR3 is 14 amino acids long. The CDR3 loop is CASSLPGLSYEQWV. The CDR3 nucleotides are TGTGCCAGCAGTTTGCCAGGGCTTTCCTACGAGCAGTGGGTG.

At least ten counts were recorded for this clonotype. The J gene is TRBJ2-5, the V gene TRBV20-1, with D possibly matching TRBD1 (5 bases). This CDR3 spans 14 amino acids. The V gene's germline CDR1 is DFQATT and CDR2 SNEGSKA (reference sequence). V gave up 3 bases and J gave up 2 bases, with 13 bases separating them. This CDR3 is CSASPDGAQETQYF. The CDR3 DNA reads as TGCAGTGCTAGTCCAGATGGGGCACAAGAGACCCAGTACTTC.

This clonotype came up many times. The gene calls are TRBV29-1 and TRBJ1-1; no reliable D call. CDR1 is SQVTM, CDR2 ANQGSEA, per germline. Trimming stripped 0 bases from V and 8 bases from J, with 16 bases between. This CDR3 is built from 14 residues. CDR3: CSVEEIGTEAEAFF. The DNA for the CDR3 is TGCAGCGTTGAAGAAATTGGCACCGAAGCAGAAGCTTTCTTT.

The table lists this clonotype with many counts. The CDR3 protein is CASSDRVSPLHF. CDR3 DNA: TGTGCCAGCAGTGACCGGGTGTCACCCCTCCACTTT. V and J are TRBV6-1 and TRBJ1-6, with unresolved D. The CDR3 contains 12 residues. Germline V lookup: CDR1 MNHNS, CDR2 SASEGT. V gave up 3 bases and J gave up 10 bases, with 7 bases separating them.

The chain combines TRBV2 with TRBJ1-2; possibly TRBD1 for D (6 bases). This CDR3 has 14 residues. The germline V gene has CDR1 SNHLY and CDR2 FYNNEI. With 6 bases removed from V and 8 bases from J, the gap between germline ends came to 19 bases. CDR3 DNA sequence: TGTGCCAGCAGCCCCCGGGGTGGGGGCACCGGCTACACCTTC. Amino acid sequence: CASSPRGGGTGYTF.

This clonotype was recorded many times. Sequence at one end of the junction differs from germline and may be a read error. The chain employs TRBV30 and TRBJ2-2; 9 nucleotides align to TRBD2. CDR1 and CDR2 (germline): GTSNPN, SVGIG (reference sequence). The CDR3 consists of 15 residues. This CDR3 is CVWSVGAGGPGELFF. CDR3 sequence (DNA): TGTGTCTGGAGTGTAGGAGCGGGAGGTCCCGGGGAGCTGTTTTTT.